The 4 T cell receptor beta chains presented below share a single source sample, sequenced in a study of vaccination and CD4 T cells after COVID-19. Treatment defined: approximately 9-day PBMC culture with coronavirus spike peptide pools or control peptides (ViraFEST assay). An Oncomine TCR Beta short-read assay was used to sequence the DNA from cultured CD4+ T cells. TCRdb ran MiXCR on the PCR reads and lists one entry per CDR3 protein. Found here are about 19,000 distinct CDR3 sequences, 48% of them singletons; the top ten hold around 2.5%. Their specific antigens are unknown. The sequencing here drew on CD4+ T cells from blood, cultured in vitro, taken after SARS-CoV-2 vaccination. The receptor set was obtained from a human donor who had recovered from COVID-19.

The chain combines TRBV4-2 with TRBJ1-2; D unclear. CDR1 and CDR2 (germline): LGHNA, YNFKEQ. With 0 bases removed from V and 3 bases from J, the gap between germline ends came to 11 bases. CDR3 length equals 15 residues. In DNA form, the CDR3 reads TGTGCCAGCAGCCAAGATTTAGGGAACTACTATGGCTACACCTTC. Protein sequence: CASSQDLGNYYGYTF.

The chain recombines TRBV7-2 with TRBJ2-7; 10 positions agree with TRBD2. Germline CDR1 reads SGHTA; CDR2 reads FQGNSA. CDR3 size: 18 residues. The trim removed 1 base at V and 0 bases at J, leaving 9 bases unmatched. CDR3: CASSLVHSTSGYSYEQYF. DNA of the CDR3: TGTGCCAGCAGCTTAGTCCATTCGACTAGCGGGTACTCCTACGAGCAGTACTTC.

This chain joins TRBV6-2 or TRBV6-3 and TRBJ1-5; possible D gene TRBD1, 5 bases. The CDR3 is made up of 16 amino acids. The V end lost 7 bases, the J end lost 4 bases, and 20 bases lay between the germline ends. Germline CDR1 MNHEY, CDR2 SVGEGT. CDR3 nucleotide sequence: TGTGCCAGCACACGAAATGCGGGGGAGGGTAATCAGCCCCAGCATTTT. Translating gives CASTRNAGEGNQPQHF.

In nucleotides, the CDR3 is TGTGCCAGCAGTTTATCGGGGCAGGGAATGGTGGTCTACGAGCAGTACTTC. Its translation: CASSLSGQGMVVYEQYF. The chain joins TRBV27 to TRBJ2-7; tentatively, D is TRBD1 (5 bases). The V gene lost 0 bases and the J gene lost 3 bases, with 18 bases spanning the gap. The CDR3 consists of 17 residues. CDR1 and CDR2 (germline): MNHEY, SMNVEV (reference sequence).